The rows below give T cell receptor beta chains drawn from one sample of a study of blood T cell repertoires in COVID-19. This table comes from immunoSEQ multiplex PCR, and its TCRdb copy is limited to in-frame clones, with some not included. The table shows approximately 320,000 clones, with 85% to 90% occurring only once. Sequences were obtained from peripheral blood. The source is a woman aged 25 to 39 with COVID-19, enrolled during active disease. Both conserved end residues are part of each CDR3. A D gene is named only where the DNA matches it firmly. Not every row has a clone size; where given, it reads once, few, many or a size class.

clone size: -
V gene: TRBV11-2
J gene: TRBJ2-1
D gene: -
CDR3 DNA: TGTGCCAGCGAGGATGAGCAGTTCTTC
CDR3 protein: CASEDEQFF

clone size: -
V gene: TRBV5-6
J gene: TRBJ2-5
D gene: TRBD2
CDR3 DNA: TGTGCCAGCAGCTGGGGCACGGGGGGATTAGAGACCCAGTACTTC
CDR3 protein: CASSWGTGGLETQYF

clone size: -
V gene: TRBV29-1
J gene: TRBJ1-1
D gene: -
CDR3 DNA: TGCAGCGTTGGTCAGTCGAACACTGAAGCTTTCTTT
CDR3 protein: CSVGQSNTEAFF

clone size: -
V gene: TRBV9
J gene: TRBJ1-2
D gene: -
CDR3 DNA: TGTGCCAGCAGCGTAGATGAGACAGTCCTCTATGGCTACACCTTC
CDR3 protein: CASSVDETVLYGYTF

clone size: -
V gene: TRBV2
J gene: TRBJ2-3
D gene: TRBD1
CDR3 DNA: TGTGCCAGCAGCCGACAGGGGTGGCGGAGCACAGATACGCAGTATTTT
CDR3 protein: CASSRQGWRSTDTQYF

clone size: -
V gene: TRBV9
J gene: TRBJ2-2
D gene: TRBD2
CDR3 DNA: TGTGCCAGCAGGAGCGGGGAGGCGGTCACCGGGGAGCTGTTTTTT
CDR3 protein: CASRSGEAVTGELFF

clone size: -
V gene: TRBV5-8
J gene: TRBJ1-4
D gene: -
CDR3 DNA: TGTGCCAGCAGCTTGGCCTCGACATTGTTCTATGAAAAACTGTTTTTT
CDR3 protein: CASSLASTLFYEKLFF

clone size: -
V gene: TRBV7-9
J gene: TRBJ2-1
D gene: -
CDR3 DNA: TGTGCCAGCAATGACTTAAGTCTGGTCAATGAGCAGTTCTTC
CDR3 protein: CASNDLSLVNEQFF

clone size: once
V gene: TRBV5-4
J gene: TRBJ2-7
D gene: TRBD1
CDR3 DNA: TGTGCCAGCAGCTTACAGGGGACCTACGAGCAGTACTTC
CDR3 protein: CASSLQGTYEQYF

clone size: -
V gene: TRBV19
J gene: TRBJ1-2
D gene: -
CDR3 DNA: TGTGCCAGTACTGCAGGGTCGGATGGCTACACCTTC
CDR3 protein: CASTAGSDGYTF

clone size: -
V gene: TRBV19
J gene: TRBJ2-7
D gene: TRBD1
CDR3 DNA: TGTGCCAGTAGTATAGGGCAGGGGGCAACCTACGAGCAGTACTTC
CDR3 protein: CASSIGQGATYEQYF

clone size: -
V gene: TRBV7-2
J gene: TRBJ2-7
D gene: -
CDR3 DNA: TGTGCCAGCAGCTTGACTGCGGGACGGTACTACGAGCAGTACTTC
CDR3 protein: CASSLTAGRYYEQYF

clone size: -
V gene: TRBV5-4
J gene: TRBJ2-4
D gene: -
CDR3 DNA: TGTGCCAGCAGCTGGGCCTCAGCCAAAAACATTCAGTACTTC
CDR3 protein: CASSWASAKNIQYF

clone size: -
V gene: TRBV19
J gene: TRBJ1-6
D gene: -
CDR3 DNA: TGTGCCAGTAGGCAGATCAATCAGAATAATTCACCCCTCCACTTT
CDR3 protein: CASRQINQNNSPLHF

clone size: once
V gene: TRBV27
J gene: TRBJ1-4
D gene: -
CDR3 DNA: TGTGCCAGCAGTTGGAGCGGACAGGAAAAACTGTTTTTT
CDR3 protein: CASSWSGQEKLFF

clone size: -
V gene: TRBV5-1
J gene: TRBJ1-1
D gene: -
CDR3 DNA: TGCGCCAGCAGCCTGGAGGGCCCAGGGGTCGGCGGTGAAGCTTTCTTT
CDR3 protein: CASSLEGPGVGGEAFF

clone size: -
V gene: TRBV28
J gene: TRBJ2-2
D gene: -
CDR3 DNA: TGTGCCAGCCGTCAGGGAAGGACCGGGGAGCTGTTTTTT
CDR3 protein: CASRQGRTGELFF

clone size: -
V gene: TRBV7-7
J gene: TRBJ2-5
D gene: TRBD2
CDR3 DNA: TGTGCCAGCAGCTCGCCCGGGACTAACGAGCGAGAGACCCAGTACTTC
CDR3 protein: CASSSPGTNERETQYF

clone size: -
V gene: TRBV3-1/TRBV3-2
J gene: TRBJ2-7
D gene: TRBD2
CDR3 DNA: TGTGCCAGCAGCCATCCCTCGGGGGGCGAGCAGTACTTC
CDR3 protein: CASSHPSGGEQYF

clone size: -
V gene: TRBV20-1
J gene: TRBJ2-1
D gene: TRBD2
CDR3 DNA: TGCAGTGCTAGTCAAACTAGCGGGGGGGCGCGACCGCAGTTCTTC
CDR3 protein: CSASQTSGGARPQFF

clone size: once
V gene: TRBV4-1
J gene: TRBJ2-1
D gene: -
CDR3 DNA: TGCGCCAGCAGCCAAGTCCGAGGGGGGGCCTACAATGAGCAGTTCTTC
CDR3 protein: CASSQVRGGAYNEQFF

clone size: -
V gene: TRBV9
J gene: TRBJ2-3
D gene: -
CDR3 DNA: TGTGCCAGCAGCTCCTCGACAAAGATTTCAGATACGCAGTATTTT
CDR3 protein: CASSSSTKISDTQYF

clone size: -
V gene: TRBV7-9
J gene: TRBJ2-3
D gene: TRBD2
CDR3 DNA: TGTGCCAGCAGCCCTGGACTAGCGGGGAGCCGCACAGATACGCAGTATTTT
CDR3 protein: CASSPGLAGSRTDTQYF

clone size: -
V gene: TRBV4-1
J gene: TRBJ2-3
D gene: TRBD2
CDR3 DNA: TGCGCCAGCAGCCGACTAGCGGGGAGCACAGATACGCAGTATTTT
CDR3 protein: CASSRLAGSTDTQYF

clone size: once
V gene: TRBV5-1
J gene: TRBJ2-6
D gene: -
CDR3 DNA: TGCGCCAGCAGCTTGGTATTTGGGGCCAACGTCCTGACTTTC
CDR3 protein: CASSLVFGANVLTF

clone size: -
V gene: TRBV6-5
J gene: TRBJ2-1
D gene: TRBD2
CDR3 DNA: TGTGCCAGTACTAGCGGGGGCGTCTACAATGAGCAGTTCTTC
CDR3 protein: CASTSGGVYNEQFF

clone size: -
V gene: TRBV28
J gene: TRBJ1-5
D gene: TRBD1
CDR3 DNA: TGTGCCAGCAGCAAGGGGGACAGGGACAATCAGCCCCAGCATTTT
CDR3 protein: CASSKGDRDNQPQHF

clone size: -
V gene: TRBV5-1
J gene: TRBJ1-4
D gene: TRBD1
CDR3 DNA: TGCGCCAGCAGCTTCTCCACAGGGGGCCTCGATAATGAAAAACTGTTTTTT
CDR3 protein: CASSFSTGGLDNEKLFF

clone size: -
V gene: TRBV28
J gene: TRBJ1-5
D gene: -
CDR3 DNA: TGTGCCAGCAGTCGGGGTCTCAATCAGCCCCAGCATTTT
CDR3 protein: CASSRGLNQPQHF

clone size: once
V gene: TRBV2
J gene: TRBJ1-1
D gene: -
CDR3 DNA: TGTGCCACCCCTCCGAACGCCGGGTCAGCCGCCCAAGCTTTCTTT
CDR3 protein: CATPPNAGSAAQAFF

clone size: once
V gene: TRBV2
J gene: TRBJ2-1
D gene: TRBD2
CDR3 DNA: TGTGCCAGCAGCTCGGGACTAGCGGGGAATTGGGAGCAGTTCTTC
CDR3 protein: CASSSGLAGNWEQFF

clone size: -
V gene: TRBV18
J gene: TRBJ1-4
D gene: -
CDR3 DNA: TGTGCCAGCTCACCCCGAAGGGGGAAACAGGGAGAAAAACTGTTTTTT
CDR3 protein: CASSPRRGKQGEKLFF

clone size: -
V gene: TRBV27
J gene: TRBJ1-1
D gene: TRBD1
CDR3 DNA: TGTGCCAGCAGTTTGGACAGGGTTAACACTGAAGCTTTCTTT
CDR3 protein: CASSLDRVNTEAFF

clone size: once
V gene: TRBV18
J gene: TRBJ1-2
D gene: -
CDR3 DNA: TGTGCCAGCTCACCTTTGGACACCGAGAACTATGGCTACACCTTC
CDR3 protein: CASSPLDTENYGYTF

clone size: -
V gene: TRBV7-9
J gene: TRBJ2-7
D gene: -
CDR3 DNA: TGTGCCAGCAGGGACGGGGTTTTCTACGAGCAGTACTTC
CDR3 protein: CASRDGVFYEQYF